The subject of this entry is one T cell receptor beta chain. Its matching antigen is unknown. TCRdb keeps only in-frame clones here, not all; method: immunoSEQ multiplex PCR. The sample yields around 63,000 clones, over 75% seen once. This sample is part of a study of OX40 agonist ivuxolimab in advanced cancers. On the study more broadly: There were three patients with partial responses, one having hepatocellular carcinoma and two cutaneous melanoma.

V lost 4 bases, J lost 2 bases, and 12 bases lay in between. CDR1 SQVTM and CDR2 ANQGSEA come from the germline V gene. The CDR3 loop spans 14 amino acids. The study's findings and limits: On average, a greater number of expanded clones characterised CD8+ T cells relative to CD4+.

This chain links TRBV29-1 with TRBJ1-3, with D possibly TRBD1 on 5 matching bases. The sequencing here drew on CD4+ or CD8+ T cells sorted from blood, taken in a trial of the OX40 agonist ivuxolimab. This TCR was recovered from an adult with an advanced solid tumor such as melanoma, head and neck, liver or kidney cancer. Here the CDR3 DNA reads TGCAGCGTTGCGGGGGGGTTGGCTGGAAACACCATATATTTT. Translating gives CSVAGGLAGNTIYF. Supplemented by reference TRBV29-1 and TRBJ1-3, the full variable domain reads SAVISQKPSRDICQRGTSLTIQCQVDSQVTMMFWYRQQPGQSLTLIATANQGSEATYESGFVIDKFPISRPNLTFSTLTVSNMSPEDSSIYLCSVAGGLAGNTIYFGEGSWLTVV.